Included here is one T cell receptor beta chain sequence, with context. The target of this receptor is not known. No base quality information exists; no much larger clone differs at one position. Including cysteine and phenylalanine, the CDR3 has 14 amino acids. Only CDR3 DNA remains: 42 bases, in frame from the first base. Relative to germline, V is 6 bases shorter and J is 6 bases shorter, with 18 bases between their ends. Based on the germline V gene, the CDR1 and CDR2 sequences are MDHEN and SYDVKM. The sample is drawn from a study of control samples from healthy donors and cancer patients (dated by TCRdb to about 2020). The library came from the immunoSEQ multiplex PCR assay. TCRdb holds this immuneACCESS table with in-frame rearrangements only. Some clones are missing; in checked studies, unresolved V genes explain under half, and the rest has no known cause. Within this sample are over 100,000 clones, with 75% to 95% of them counted one time only. Under 3% of the sample lies in the top ten.

The chain employs TRBV28 and TRBJ2-7, with the D segment possibly TRBD1 or TRBD2, each aligning over 7 bases. The sequenced material came from blood. This sequence originates from a man aged 35-49 years in good health. The DNA sequence is given as TGTGCCAGCAGCCTTACTACAGGGGAGGGCGAGCAGTACTTC. Its protein reads: CASSLTTGEGEQYF.